This T cell receptor (beta chain) stems from a study of blood T cell repertoires in COVID-19. For the study at large: COVID-19 samples from acute and convalescent phases originated in the United States, Italy and Spain. The cDNA or gDNA used as material had been derived from T cells, B-cell-depleted T cells, or PBMCs.

How the authors handled the data: Amplification of reference gene primers provided the estimated nucleated cell counts. Clones were read by immunoSEQ multiplex PCR, and TCRdb kept only the in-frame ones, dropping some. V and J calls and clone size are given by that table; D and trimming were obtained from the DNA. This table has fewer than 20,000 clones, around 80% appearing once. Germline V gives CDR1 SGHTA, CDR2 FQGNSA. Trimming pared 2 bases from V and 7 bases from J, leaving 9 bases between. The CDR3 loop spans 13 amino acids. Material: peripheral blood. The TCR originated in a man aged 40-49 years with active or convalescent COVID-19. The chain is built from TRBV7-2 and TRBJ1-5, with D hard to call. The CDR3 is CASSLHWEQPQHF. CDR3 coding DNA: TGTGCCAGCAGCTTACATTGGGAGCAGCCCCAGCATTTT.